The 5 T cell receptor beta chains given below trace back to one sample, sequenced in a study of cytomegalovirus exposure and HLA in healthy donors. 60 Vbeta and 13 Jbeta primers were used in PCR. The table came from immunoSEQ multiplex PCR; TCRdb's copy has only in-frame clones and leaves some out. The data show under 200,000 clones, approximately 82% seen once. What was sequenced was PBMCs. All receptors derive from a woman between 18 and 29 years old in good health and CMV-seronegative.

The V and J genes are TRBV5-1 and TRBJ2-1, with TRBD2 matching over 13 bases. V lost 4 bases, J lost 8 bases, and 9 bases stayed unmatched. The CDR3 sequence is 16 residues long. The germline gives CDR1 SGHRS, CDR2 YFSETQ. The chain's CDR3 is CASSETTSGGEDEQFF. In nucleotides, the CDR3 is TGCGCCAGCAGCGAAACAACTAGCGGGGGGGAGGATGAGCAGTTCTTC.

CDR3: CASSLEVGGLAIGYTF. The DNA for the CDR3 is TGTGCCAGCAGCTTAGAGGTGGGGGGTCTAGCTATTGGCTACACCTTC. The V gene is TRBV7-2, the J gene TRBJ1-2, with D maybe TRBD1 (5 bases). This CDR3 region has 16 residues. Germline values: CDR1 SGHTA, CDR2 FQGNSA. V lost 1 base and J lost 7, with 19 bases in between.

Note on this clone: A read error may produce the germline difference seen at one junction end. The gene calls are TRBV7-9 and TRBJ1-2; 11 bases agree with TRBD1. Germline V CDR1 and CDR2: SEHNR, FQNEAQ (reference sequence). The CDR3 sequence is 15 residues long. The CDR3 nucleotides read TGTTCCAGCAGCTTCGGGACAGGGGGAGGCTATGGCTACACCTTC. Translated, it gives CSSSFGTGGGYGYTF. Using reference TRBV7-9 and TRBJ1-2 for the parts outside the CDR3, the full variable domain is DTGVSQNPRHKITKRGQNVTFRCDPISEHNRLYWYRQTLGQGPEFLTYFQNEAQLEKSRLLSDRFSAERPKGSFSTLEIQRTEQGDSAMYLCSSSFGTGGGYGYTFGSGTRLTVV.

The chain joins TRBV21-1 to TRBJ2-1; the table's D call of TRBD2 was not tested on the DNA. TRBV21-1 is labeled a pseudogene. The CDR3 has 18 residues. The CDR3 loop reads CASSKAKLSGSSYNEQFF. For the CDR3, the DNA is TGTGCCAGCAGCAAAGCCAAACTTAGCGGAAGCTCCTACAATGAGCAGTTCTTC.

The rearrangement joins TRBV27 to TRBJ1-2, with no clear D. The V gene lost 0 bases and the J gene lost 8 bases, with 10 bases spanning the gap. The V gene's germline CDR1 is MNHEY and CDR2 SMNVEV (reference sequence). The CDR3 loop spans 13 amino acids. The CDR3 nucleotides are TGTGCCAGCAGTTTATCCGGGAGCAAAGGCTACACCTTC. This translates into CASSLSGSKGYTF.